These T cell receptor beta chains were read from a single sample in a study of shared clonotypes between healthy human individuals. Data came from immunoSEQ multiplex PCR; TCRdb stores just in-frame clones and leaves some out. The sample holds more than 850,000 clones, around three quarters seen once. The sample was memory CD4+ T cells from PBMCs. The receptor source for this set is a man aged 18 to 35 in good health. Some clones in this sample may be carry-over from other donors' samples. The CDR3 runs from the conserved cysteine through the conserved F or W. Each record gives: CDR3 DNA, CDR3 protein, J gene, clone size, V gene, D gene. D genes are given only for firm matches. Some rows have no size entry. The others give once, few or many, or a class for an expanded clone.

CDR3 DNA: TGTGCCAGCAGCGGAACATCGGCCCGAGGGGAGCGAGGCCGACTCTATGAGCAGTTCTTC
CDR3 protein: CASSGTSARGERGRLYEQFF
J gene: TRBJ2-1
clone size: .
V gene: TRBV28
D gene: .

CDR3 DNA: TGTGCCAGCACCCTCGTGGGGAAGGCTGGGAACACTGAAGCTTTCTTT
CDR3 protein: CASTLVGKAGNTEAFF
J gene: TRBJ1-1
clone size: .
V gene: TRBV28
D gene: .

CDR3 DNA: TGTGCCAGCAGCCCAATAGGGGGGTCACGGCCCCACGACACCGGGGAGCTGTTTTTT
CDR3 protein: CASSPIGGSRPHDTGELFF
J gene: TRBJ2-2
clone size: .
V gene: TRBV11-2
D gene: .

CDR3 DNA: TGTGCCAGCAGCTTCGCCAGGGACTCCTACGAGCAGTACTTC
CDR3 protein: CASSFARDSYEQYF
J gene: TRBJ2-7
clone size: .
V gene: TRBV7-2
D gene: .

CDR3 DNA: TGTGCCAGTAGTATTGGGCACGGCCCGGCCCGAGGCAATGAGCAGTTCTTC
CDR3 protein: CASSIGHGPARGNEQFF
J gene: TRBJ2-1
clone size: .
V gene: TRBV19
D gene: .

CDR3 DNA: TGCGCCTCCGCGGCAGGCCCTGGGGCCAACGTCCTGACTTTC
CDR3 protein: CASAAGPGANVLTF
J gene: TRBJ2-6
clone size: .
V gene: TRBV5-1
D gene: .

CDR3 DNA: TGTGCCAGCAGCTTAGCGCGAGAACATAGGGGGTTCTTC
CDR3 protein: CASSLAREHRGFF
J gene: TRBJ2-1
clone size: .
V gene: TRBV7-2
D gene: .

CDR3 DNA: TGTGCCATCAGTGAGTCGAGTCTTTCGAATGAGCAGTTCTTC
CDR3 protein: CAISESSLSNEQFF
J gene: TRBJ2-1
clone size: .
V gene: TRBV10-3
D gene: .

CDR3 DNA: TGTGCCAGCAACCTTGAGGGACTGCGTAACTATGGCTACACCTTC
CDR3 protein: CASNLEGLRNYGYTF
J gene: TRBJ1-2
clone size: .
V gene: TRBV2
D gene: .

CDR3 DNA: TGTGCCTGGAGCCCCACTCGGTCTAGGCGCCTAGCGGGAGGGCCCTACGAGCAGTACTTC
CDR3 protein: CAWSPTRSRRLAGGPYEQYF
J gene: TRBJ2-7
clone size: .
V gene: TRBV30
D gene: TRBD2

CDR3 DNA: TGTGCCAGCAGCGGCAACTCTGGAAACACCATATATTTT
CDR3 protein: CASSGNSGNTIYF
J gene: TRBJ1-3
clone size: once
V gene: TRBV11-3
D gene: .

CDR3 DNA: TGTGCCAGCAGCCCCCGGACTAGCGGGAGAGACGAGCAGTTCTTC
CDR3 protein: CASSPRTSGRDEQFF
J gene: TRBJ2-1
clone size: .
V gene: TRBV7-2
D gene: TRBD2

CDR3 DNA: TGTGCCAGCAGCGGAGGACAGGCTACCGGACTAGCGGAATACGAGCAGTACTTC
CDR3 protein: CASSGGQATGLAEYEQYF
J gene: TRBJ2-7
clone size: .
V gene: TRBV7-8
D gene: TRBD2

CDR3 DNA: TGTGCCAGCAGCGCCCGGGACGGAGACACAGATACGCAGTATTTT
CDR3 protein: CASSARDGDTDTQYF
J gene: TRBJ2-3
clone size: .
V gene: TRBV9
D gene: .

CDR3 DNA: TGTGCCAGCATTACGGACATAGCCAAAAACATTCAGTACTTC
CDR3 protein: CASITDIAKNIQYF
J gene: TRBJ2-4
clone size: .
V gene: TRBV2
D gene: .

CDR3 DNA: TGCGCCAGCAGCTTGGGGGCCTTCTATGGCTACACCTTC
CDR3 protein: CASSLGAFYGYTF
J gene: TRBJ1-2
clone size: .
V gene: TRBV5-1
D gene: .

CDR3 DNA: TGTGCCAGCAGTTACTCGCTAAGTGCAGATACGCAGTATTTT
CDR3 protein: CASSYSLSADTQYF
J gene: TRBJ2-3
clone size: .
V gene: TRBV6-5
D gene: .

CDR3 DNA: TGTGCCAGCAAGGGACAGGCCTCCCGAGGCTACACCTTC
CDR3 protein: CASKGQASRGYTF
J gene: TRBJ1-2
clone size: .
V gene: TRBV2
D gene: TRBD1